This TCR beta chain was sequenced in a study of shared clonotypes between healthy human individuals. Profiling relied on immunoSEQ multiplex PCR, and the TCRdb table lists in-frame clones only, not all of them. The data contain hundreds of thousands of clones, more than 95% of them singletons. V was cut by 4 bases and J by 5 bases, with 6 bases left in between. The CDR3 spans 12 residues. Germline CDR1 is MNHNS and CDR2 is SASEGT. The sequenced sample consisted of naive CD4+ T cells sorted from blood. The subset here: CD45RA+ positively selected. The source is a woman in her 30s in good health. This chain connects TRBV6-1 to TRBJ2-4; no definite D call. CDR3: CASSVEENIQYF. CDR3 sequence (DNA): TGTGCCAGCAGTGTTGAAGAAAACATTCAGTACTTC.